These 15 T cell receptor beta chains share one sample of origin, sequenced in a study of T cell responses to AZD1222 COVID-19 vaccine. Repertoires were generated with immunoSEQ multiplex PCR, while TCRdb's copy carries only in-frame clones and drops some. In the table there are 100,000 to 110,000 clones, more than 70% of which are singletons. The material was peripheral blood, obtained on day 0 of MenACWY control vaccination. The receptor source for this set is an adult in good health.

V gene TRBV27 combines with J gene TRBJ2-7; D gene unclear. Trimming stripped 5 bases from V and 3 bases from J, with 11 bases between. CDR3 length: 13 amino acids. Per the germline V gene, CDR1 is MNHEY and CDR2 is SMNVEV (reference sequence). The CDR3 coding sequence is TGTGCCAGCAGTCCGACTCAATACTACGAGCAGTACTTC. It is translated as CASSPTQYYEQYF.

This chain links TRBV23-1 with TRBJ1-6, with no clear D. TRBV23-1 carries the ORF label, with uncertain function. This CDR3 spans 14 amino acids. Deletions cut 7 bases from V and 9 bases from J, with 16 bases between. CDR3 sequence: CASNRDTFSSPLHF. In nucleotides, the CDR3 is TGCGCCAGCAACCGGGATACATTCTCTTCACCCCTCCACTTT.

V and J are TRBV9 and TRBJ2-1, with 8 bases matching TRBD1. CDR1 is SGDLS and CDR2 is YYNGEE in the germline V gene. The ends lost 1 base at V and 9 bases at J; junction bases unmatched: 9. CDR3 length: 15 residues. The CDR3 region is CASSVLGQGASEQFF. The CDR3 nucleotides are TGTGCCAGCAGCGTACTCGGACAGGGTGCTAGTGAGCAGTTCTTC.

The V call is TRBV11-3, the J call TRBJ2-2; 9 bases map to TRBD1. CDR1 is SGHNT, CDR2 YENEEA, per germline. This CDR3 is built from 16 residues. Trimming removed 4 bases from V and 1 base from J; junction bases left unmatched: 4. The CDR3 region has the DNA TGTGCCAGCAGCTCGACAGGGGGATGGAACACCGGGGAGCTGTTTTTT. Encoded protein: CASSSTGGWNTGELFF.

This sequence joins TRBV5-1 and TRBJ1-1, with D hard to call. Germline CDR1 reads SGHRS; CDR2 reads YFSETQ. Trimming took off 1 base at V and 3 bases at J, with 7 bases between the two ends. The CDR3 consists of 13 residues. CDR3 amino acids: CASSLKGDTEAFF. DNA of the CDR3: TGCGCCAGCAGCTTGAAGGGTGACACTGAAGCTTTCTTT.

This clone has just one count. The rearrangement uses TRBV18 and TRBJ1-2; D possibly corresponds to TRBD1 (6 bases). The CDR3 is 16 residues long. V lost 0 bases to trimming and J lost 7 bases, with 18 bases between them. In germline, CDR1 is KGHSH, CDR2 LQKENI. The CDR3 nucleotides are TGTGCCAGCTCACCACCCTATGGGGGGCTAGGAACTGGCTACACCTTC. Protein sequence: CASSPPYGGLGTGYTF. Filled out from reference TRBV18 and TRBJ1-2, the complete variable domain reads NAGVMQNPRHLVRRRGQEARLRCSPMKGHSHVYWYRQLPEEGLKFMVYLQKENIIDESGMPKERFSAEFPKEGPSILRIQQVVRGDSAAYFCASSPPYGGLGTGYTFGSGTRLTVV.

The chain is built from TRBV7-7 and TRBJ1-3, with D unresolved. The CDR3 sequence is 15 residues long. Germline-derived CDR1 and CDR2 are SSHAT and FNYEAQ (reference sequence). V lost 5 bases and J lost 3, with 14 bases in between. The CDR3 coding sequence is TGTGCCAGCAGCCCTGCGGCCGGGAATGGAAACACCATATATTTT. Translated, it gives CASSPAAGNGNTIYF.

The genes are TRBV5-1 and TRBJ1-4; tentatively, D is TRBD1 (6 bases). The CDR3 spans 16 residues. Germline CDR1 is SGHRS and CDR2 is YFSETQ. V was trimmed by 2 bases and J by 2 bases, leaving 13 bases between them. The CDR3 region is CASSFGFGGTNEKLFF. CDR3 nucleotide sequence: TGCGCCAGCAGCTTTGGGTTCGGGGGCACTAATGAAAAACTGTTTTTT.

This clone occurred a few times. V gene TRBV7-6 combines with J gene TRBJ1-3; D is uncertain. Trimming shortened V by 4 bases and J by 0 bases, and 13 bases separated the two germline ends. The CDR3 is 16 residues long. The germline CDR1 and CDR2 sequences are SGHVS and FNYEAQ. The CDR3 here is CASSSSSGGSGNTIYF. The DNA for the CDR3 is TGTGCCAGCAGCTCGTCGTCTGGCGGCTCTGGAAACACCATATATTTT.

The chain couples TRBV6-4 to TRBJ2-2, with 11 bases aligning to TRBD1. V dropped 3 bases and J dropped 6; count of bases not matched to a gene: 9. The CDR3 is made up of 17 amino acids. Germline CDR1 reads MRHNA; CDR2 reads SNTAGT. CDR3 sequence: CASSDSPPGQGAGELFF. The CDR3 nucleotides read TGTGCCAGCAGTGATTCCCCACCGGGACAGGGGGCCGGGGAGCTGTTTTTT.

This sequence joins TRBV11-2 and TRBJ2-1, with 7 nucleotides matching TRBD2. Germline lookup yields CDR1 SGHAT and CDR2 FQNNGV. The junction had 7 bases not matched to a gene; V was cut back by 4 bases and J by 4 bases. CDR3 length equals 15 residues. CDR3 amino acids: CASSSLARAYNEQFF. In nucleotides, the CDR3 is TGTGCCAGCAGCTCACTAGCGCGAGCATACAATGAGCAGTTCTTC.

J is TRBJ1-2 and V is TRBV9; D remains ambiguous. Trimming shortened V by 0 bases and J by 6 bases, and 9 bases separated the two germline ends. The CDR3 spans 13 residues. In germline, CDR1 is SGDLS, CDR2 YYNGEE. In nucleotides, the CDR3 is TGTGCCAGCAGCGTAGACAGTGTCGATGGCTACACCTTC. This codes for CASSVDSVDGYTF.

The genes are TRBV30 and TRBJ1-1; 7 nucleotides line up with TRBD1. CDR1 and CDR2 from the germline V gene are GTSNPN and SVGIG (reference sequence). This CDR3 has 14 residues. The ends lost 1 base at V and 0 bases at J; junction bases unmatched: 2. The CDR3 region has the DNA TGTGCCTGGAGTGGACAGGGATTGAACACTGAAGCTTTCTTT. It encodes CAWSGQGLNTEAFF.

The chain links TRBV19 to TRBJ2-2, with a weak D call TRBD2 (6 bases). The CDR3 covers 16 residues. V lost 8 bases and J lost 0, with 16 bases in between. CDR1 and CDR2 from the germline V gene are LNHDA and SQIVND (reference sequence). The CDR3 region is CASELGGDANTGELFF. In DNA, the CDR3 is TGTGCCAGTGAACTCGGCGGGGACGCGAACACCGGGGAGCTGTTTTTT. The full variable domain, with the rest looked up from reference TRBV19 and TRBJ2-2, is DGGITQSPKYLFRKEGQNVTLSCEQNLNHDAMYWYRQDPGQGLRLIYYSQIVNDFQKGDIAEGYSVSREKKESFPLTVTSAQKNPTAFYLCASELGGDANTGELFFGEGSRLTVL.

This chain joins TRBV29-1 and TRBJ1-3; D is perhaps TRBD1 (5 bases). V dropped 3 bases and J dropped 0 bases, with 15 bases sitting between them. The germline CDR1 and CDR2 sequences are SQVTM and ANQGSEA. This CDR3 has 16 residues. The CDR3 here is CSVDLSGGDSGNTIYF. As DNA, the CDR3 is TGCAGCGTTGACCTCAGTGGGGGGGACTCTGGAAACACCATATATTTT.